This entry describes one TCR beta chain. These data come from a study of blood T cell repertoires in COVID-19. Study-level background: The United States, Italy and Spain provided the acute and convalescent COVID-19 samples. PBMCs, B-cell-depleted T cells, or T cells provided the cDNA or gDNA that made up the material.

The CDR3 length is 18 residues. Trimming cost V 1 base and J 0 bases, with 18 bases left between them. Germline CDR1 is SGHRS and CDR2 is YFSETQ. Produced via immunoSEQ multiplex PCR; TCRdb's table is partial and in-frame only. The sample contains some 150,000 clones, less than 85% of which appear only once. Material for sequencing was peripheral blood. The sequence derives from an elderly woman in a cohort sampled during active or convalescent COVID-19. The rearrangement joins TRBV5-1 to TRBJ2-3; a weak D match, TRBD1 (6 bases). CDR3 residues: CASSLRPSGQSSTDTQYF. In nucleotides, the CDR3 is TGCGCCAGCAGCTTGAGGCCCAGTGGACAGTCTAGCACAGATACGCAGTATTTT. The full variable domain, completed using reference TRBV5-1 and TRBJ2-3, is KAGVTQTPRYLIKTRGQQVTLSCSPISGHRSVSWYQQTPGQGLQFLFEYFSETQRNKGNFPGRFSGRQFSNSRSEMNVSTLELGDSALYLCASSLRPSGQSSTDTQYFGPGTRLTVL.